This is a list of T cell receptor beta chains from one sample in a study of OX40 agonist ivuxolimab in advanced cancers. The data were produced by immunoSEQ multiplex PCR, yet TCRdb's version contains in-frame clones alone and is incomplete. The repertoire holds almost 70,000 clones, with about nine tenths as singletons. The source was CD4+ or CD8+ T cells sorted from blood, collected in a trial of the OX40 agonist ivuxolimab. These receptors all come from an adult with an advanced solid tumor such as melanoma, head and neck, liver or kidney cancer. Both conserved end residues are part of each CDR3. D genes are given only for firm matches. For some rows the clone size is stated as once, few or many, or as a class when expanded; others skip it.

CDR3 protein,CDR3 DNA,D gene,clone size,J gene,V gene,CDR3 length
CASSLYAGANVLTF,TGTGCCAGCAGCTTATACGCTGGGGCCAACGTCCTGACTTTC,.,few,TRBJ2-6,TRBV7-3,14
CASSPRVDTQYF,TGTGCCAGCAGCCCTCGAGTGGATACGCAGTATTTT,.,.,TRBJ2-3,TRBV9,12
CASRTGSGTAGELFF,TGTGCCAGTAGAACTGGAAGCGGGACGGCCGGGGAGCTGTTTTTT,TRBD2,.,TRBJ2-2,TRBV19,15
CASSQPFPRKGADTQYF,TGCGCCAGCAGCCAACCCTTCCCGCGGAAGGGGGCAGATACGCAGTATTTT,.,.,TRBJ2-3,TRBV4-1,17
CASSEEGIQPQHF,TGTGCCAGCAGTGAGGAAGGTATCCAGCCCCAGCATTTT,.,.,TRBJ1-5,TRBV13,13
CASSPGVAGPQETQYF,TGTGCCAGCAGCCCGGGGGTAGCGGGCCCTCAAGAGACCCAGTACTTC,TRBD2,.,TRBJ2-5,TRBV11-3,16
CASSIGQEKLFF,TGTGCCAGTAGTATTGGGCAGGAAAAACTGTTTTTT,.,.,TRBJ1-4,TRBV19,12
CASSSGAQTF,TGTGCCAGCAGTTCCGGAGCGCAAACCTTC,.,.,TRBJ1-2,TRBV6-1,10
CASSAWGLPNNEQFF,TGTGCCAGCAGTGCCTGGGGACTCCCAAACAATGAGCAGTTCTTC,.,.,TRBJ2-1,TRBV28,15
CASSQQGWTEAFF,TGTGCCAGCAGCCAACAGGGATGGACTGAAGCTTTCTTT,.,.,TRBJ1-1,TRBV7-2,13
CASISPGSMYEQYF,TGTGCCAGCATCTCGCCAGGCTCCATGTACGAGCAGTACTTC,.,once,TRBJ2-7,TRBV28,14
CASSIGLADTQYF,TGTGCCAGTAGTATCGGACTAGCGGATACGCAGTATTTT,TRBD2,few,TRBJ2-3,TRBV19,13
CASSPAGTNEKLFF,TGTGCCAGCTCACCTGCAGGGACTAATGAAAAACTGTTTTTT,.,.,TRBJ1-4,TRBV18,14
CASSPEETSGRVTYNEQFF,TGTGCCAGCAGCCCGGAGGAGACTAGCGGGAGGGTTACCTACAATGAGCAGTTCTTC,TRBD2,once,TRBJ2-1,TRBV4-2,19
CASSQGSSGNTIYF,TGCGCCAGCAGCCAAGGGAGCTCTGGAAACACCATATATTTT,.,.,TRBJ1-3,TRBV4-3,14
CASSPRTDNTEAFF,TGTGCCAGCTCCCCTCGGACCGATAACACTGAAGCTTTCTTT,.,.,TRBJ1-1,TRBV18,14
CASLRGDSNQPQHF,TGTGCCAGCCTACGAGGGGATAGCAATCAGCCCCAGCATTTT,.,.,TRBJ1-5,TRBV21-1,14
CASSANTGAEQYF,TGCGCCAGCAGCGCAAACACTGGGGCCGAGCAGTACTTC,.,.,TRBJ2-7,TRBV5-1,13
CASSLDGATISYNEQFF,TGCGCCAGCAGCCTAGACGGGGCAACGATCTCCTACAATGAGCAGTTCTTC,.,.,TRBJ2-1,TRBV5-1,17
CASSAPTGERGYTF,TGTGCCAGTAGTGCCCCCACAGGGGAGCGAGGCTACACCTTC,TRBD1,.,TRBJ1-2,TRBV19,14
CASSLKQILMNTEAFF,TGTGCCAGCAGCTTGAAACAGATCTTAATGAACACTGAAGCTTTCTTT,.,.,TRBJ1-1,TRBV5-4,16
CASSPQGNSNQPQHF,TGTGCCAGCAGCCCACAGGGGAATAGCAATCAGCCCCAGCATTTT,TRBD1,.,TRBJ1-5,TRBV7-9,15
CASSLAQGDQPQHF,TGTGCCAGCAGCTTAGCCCAGGGGGATCAGCCCCAGCATTTT,TRBD1,few,TRBJ1-5,TRBV7-8,14
CASSVAGAGYGYTF,TGTGCCAGCAGCGTAGCCGGGGCTGGATATGGCTACACCTTC,.,.,TRBJ1-2,TRBV9,14
CASSVYRLANEKLFF,TGTGCCAGCAGTGTATACAGGCTAGCTAATGAAAAACTGTTTTTT,.,.,TRBJ1-4,TRBV6-1,15
CASSQELMNTQYF,TGCGCCAGCAGCCAAGAATTAATGAATACGCAGTATTTT,.,.,TRBJ2-3,TRBV4-1,13
CASSDRIATNEKLFF,TGTGCCAGCAGCGACAGGATTGCAACTAATGAAAAACTGTTTTTT,.,few,TRBJ1-4,TRBV6-5,15
CASSDSGRGPYEQYF,TGCGCCAGCAGTGACTCGGGGAGAGGCCCCTACGAGCAGTACTTC,.,.,TRBJ2-7,TRBV10-2,15
CASSLSSLSYEQYF,TGTGCCAGCAGTTTATCTAGCCTCTCCTACGAGCAGTACTTC,.,.,TRBJ2-7,TRBV27,14
CASRLLGGEQYF,TGTGCCAGCAGACTACTAGGAGGCGAGCAGTACTTC,.,.,TRBJ2-7,TRBV28,12
CASSLGRATDTQYF,TGTGCCAGCAGTTTGGGCAGGGCCACAGATACGCAGTATTTT,.,.,TRBJ2-3,TRBV27,14
CASSAGQGATNEKLFF,TGTGCCAGCAGTGCGGGACAGGGGGCAACTAATGAAAAACTGTTTTTT,TRBD1,.,TRBJ1-4,TRBV25-1,16
CASGAHTGTDNTEAFF,TGTGCCAGCGGCGCGCACACCGGGACAGATAACACTGAAGCTTTCTTT,TRBD1,.,TRBJ1-1,TRBV6-6,16
CAIKGGNQPQHF,TGTGCCATCAAAGGGGGCAATCAGCCCCAGCATTTT,.,.,TRBJ1-5,TRBV10-3,12
CASSLLGDYGYTF,TGCGCCAGCAGCTTGCTCGGGGATTATGGCTACACCTTC,.,.,TRBJ1-2,TRBV5-1,13
CASSLADRVYGYTF,TGTGCCAGCAGTTTAGCCGACAGAGTCTATGGCTACACCTTC,.,.,TRBJ1-2,TRBV27,14
CASSGVGLAGVYEQYF,TGTGCCAGCAGCGGCGTGGGACTAGCGGGAGTCTACGAGCAGTACTTC,TRBD2,.,TRBJ2-7,TRBV6-6,16
CSVEELENTEAFF,TGCAGCGTTGAAGAGCTGGAAAACACTGAAGCTTTCTTT,.,.,TRBJ1-1,TRBV29-1,13
CASSLEVGQAKGYTF,TGTGCCAGCAGCTTGGAAGTTGGACAGGCTAAGGGCTACACCTTC,TRBD1,.,TRBJ1-2,TRBV5-4,15
CASSLALAGVGDTQYF,TGCGCCAGCAGCTTGGCCCTAGCGGGAGTGGGAGATACGCAGTATTTT,TRBD2,.,TRBJ2-3,TRBV5-1,16
CASSYLLYNEQFF,TGTGCCAGCAGCTACCTGCTGTACAATGAGCAGTTCTTC,.,.,TRBJ2-1,TRBV6-5,13
CASSLGPGTYNEQFF,TGTGCCAGCAGCTTAGGACCGGGGACCTACAATGAGCAGTTCTTC,.,.,TRBJ2-1,TRBV7-3,15
CASSLQGRGYGYTF,TGTGCCAGCAGCCTTCAAGGGCGGGGCTATGGCTACACCTTC,.,.,TRBJ1-2,TRBV7-9,14
CASSLAFTEKAFF,TGTGCCAGCAGCTTAGCGTTCACAGAGAAAGCTTTCTTT,.,many,TRBJ1-1,TRBV7-6,13
CASSIDLSRTRTYEQYF,TGTGCCAGTAGTATAGATCTATCGAGGACTCGTACCTACGAGCAGTACTTC,.,.,TRBJ2-7,TRBV19,17
CASRDSGTSGGTQYF,TGCGCCAGCAGAGATTCCGGGACTAGTGGGGGGACCCAGTACTTC,TRBD2,once,TRBJ2-5,TRBV5-1,15
CASSPGSGSGANVLTF,TGTGCCAGCTCACCAGGGTCTGGGTCTGGGGCCAACGTCCTGACTTTC,.,.,TRBJ2-6,TRBV18,16
CAWRRNNEQFF,TGTGCCTGGAGGAGAAACAATGAGCAGTTCTTC,.,.,TRBJ2-1,TRBV30,11
CASSPLQLLKGGSRGLETQYF,TGTGCCAGCTCACCACTGCAGCTCCTTAAGGGCGGGAGTCGTGGGTTAGAGACCCAGTACTTC,TRBD2,.,TRBJ2-5,TRBV18,21
CASSLFGTGRGLEQYF,TGTGCCAGCAGCTTATTCGGAACGGGGAGGGGACTCGAGCAGTACTTC,TRBD2,.,TRBJ2-7,TRBV7-2,16
CASSDSGTSSYEQYF,TGTGCCAGCAGTGACTCCGGGACTAGCAGCTACGAGCAGTACTTC,TRBD2,few,TRBJ2-7,TRBV6-1,15
CASSTRQGKQETQYF,TGTGCCAGCTCAACCCGACAGGGAAAACAAGAGACCCAGTACTTC,TRBD1,.,TRBJ2-5,TRBV18,15
CASSFDITGELFF,TGTGCCAGCAGCTTTGACATAACCGGGGAGCTGTTTTTT,.,.,TRBJ2-2,TRBV7-8,13
CASSLPDRMLKKLFF,TGCGCCAGCAGCTTACCCGACAGGATGCTGAAAAAACTGTTTTTT,.,.,TRBJ1-4,TRBV5-1,15
CASSSGQGGAGELFF,TGTGCTAGCAGCTCGGGACAGGGGGGCGCCGGGGAGCTGTTTTTT,TRBD1,.,TRBJ2-2,TRBV7-7,15
CASSLSSRDYNEQFF,TGTGCCAGCAGCCTGTCTAGTCGGGATTACAATGAGCAGTTCTTC,.,.,TRBJ2-1,TRBV7-6,15
CASSSSGAGANVLTF,TGTGCCAGCAGCTCCTCAGGGGCTGGGGCCAACGTCCTGACTTTC,.,once,TRBJ2-6,TRBV7-6,15
CASGNRDQETQYF,TGCGCCAGCGGGAATAGGGATCAAGAGACCCAGTACTTC,.,once,TRBJ2-5,TRBV5-1,13
CASSQVGRLAEAFF,TGTGCCAGCAGCCAAGTGGGGCGTCTCGCTGAAGCTTTCTTT,.,.,TRBJ1-1,TRBV14,14